This T cell receptor beta chain was recorded in a study of post-analysis software for immune sequencing data. For the study at large: Relapsing-remitting, secondary progressive and progressive-relapsing multiple sclerosis were all included among the disease courses. Whole-study findings and limits: The F measure placed samples prepared in the same batch into strongly shared clusters. Patients had higher frequencies than controls of about five TRBV segments, including TRBV5-6, TRBV5-1 and TRBV20-1. Controls significantly exceeded multiple sclerosis patients in normalized Chao1 diversity.

Tagging with unique molecular identifiers was a feature of the TCR beta cDNA libraries. Each sample of roughly 0.9 to 10 million input T cells yielded around 500,000 cDNA molecules, so each molecule approximated one T cell. TCRdb recomputed calls from the PCR reads with MiXCR, one row per CDR3 protein. The sample lists 650,000 to 850,000 distinct CDR3 sequences; roughly 46% were seen once. The CDR3 has 16 residues. Germline V gives CDR1 SGDLS, CDR2 YYNGEE. V was trimmed by 3 bases and J by 0 bases, leaving 16 bases between them. This clonotype was detected a few times. Its cognate antigen is unknown. This receptor was obtained from a girl under 18 with multiple sclerosis. The chain uses TRBV9 and TRBJ2-7, with D maybe TRBD1 (6 bases). The specimen sequenced was blood. In nucleotides, the CDR3 is TGTGCCAGCAGCGCGTCTTGGACAGCGAGCTCCTACGAGCAGTACTTC. Its translation: CASSASWTASSYEQYF.